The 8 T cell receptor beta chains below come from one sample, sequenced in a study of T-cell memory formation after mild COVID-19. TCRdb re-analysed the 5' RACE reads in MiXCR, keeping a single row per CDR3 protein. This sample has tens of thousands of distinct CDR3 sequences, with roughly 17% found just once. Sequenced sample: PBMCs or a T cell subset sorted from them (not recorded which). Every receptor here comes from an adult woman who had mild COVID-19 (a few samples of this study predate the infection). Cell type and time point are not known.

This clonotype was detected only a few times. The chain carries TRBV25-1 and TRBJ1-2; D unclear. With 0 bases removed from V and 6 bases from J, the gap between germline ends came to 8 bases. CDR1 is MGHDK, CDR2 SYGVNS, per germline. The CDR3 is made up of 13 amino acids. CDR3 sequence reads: CASSEYRRDGYTF. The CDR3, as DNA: TGTGCCAGCAGTGAATACCGGAGGGATGGCTACACCTTC.

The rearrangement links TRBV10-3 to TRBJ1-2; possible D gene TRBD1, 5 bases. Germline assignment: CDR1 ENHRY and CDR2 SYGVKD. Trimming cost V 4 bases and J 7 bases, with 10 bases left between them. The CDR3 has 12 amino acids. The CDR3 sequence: CAISGLGTGYTF. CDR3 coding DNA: TGTGCCATCAGTGGCTTAGGGACTGGCTACACCTTC.

The CDR3 here is CASSELGHYEQYF. The CDR3 bases are TGTGCCAGCAGCGAATTGGGGCACTACGAGCAGTACTTC. V and J are TRBV6-1 and TRBJ2-7, with TRBD1 as a possible D gene (5 bases). Trimming left V 6 bases short and J 3 bases short, with 12 bases between. The CDR3 totals 13 residues. Germline CDR1 is MNHNS and CDR2 is SASEGT.

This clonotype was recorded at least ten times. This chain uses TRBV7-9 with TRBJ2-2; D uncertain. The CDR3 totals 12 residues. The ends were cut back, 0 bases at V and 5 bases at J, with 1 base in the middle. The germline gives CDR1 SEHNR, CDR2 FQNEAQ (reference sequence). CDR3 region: CASSLATGELFF. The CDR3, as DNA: TGTGCCAGCAGCTTAGCGACCGGGGAGCTGTTTTTT.

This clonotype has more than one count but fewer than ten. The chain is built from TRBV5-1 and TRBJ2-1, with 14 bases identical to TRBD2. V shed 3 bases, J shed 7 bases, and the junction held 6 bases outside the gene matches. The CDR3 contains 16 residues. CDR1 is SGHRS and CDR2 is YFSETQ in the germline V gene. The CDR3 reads CASSSTSGGAWNEQFF. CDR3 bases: TGCGCCAGCAGCTCGACTAGCGGGGGGGCCTGGAATGAGCAGTTCTTC.

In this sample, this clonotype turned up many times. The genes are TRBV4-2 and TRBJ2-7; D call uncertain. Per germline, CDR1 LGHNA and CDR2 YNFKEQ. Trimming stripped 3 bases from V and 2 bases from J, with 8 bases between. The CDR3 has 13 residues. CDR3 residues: CASSQGHTYEQYF. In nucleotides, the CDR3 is TGTGCCAGCAGCCAGGGCCATACCTACGAGCAGTACTTC.

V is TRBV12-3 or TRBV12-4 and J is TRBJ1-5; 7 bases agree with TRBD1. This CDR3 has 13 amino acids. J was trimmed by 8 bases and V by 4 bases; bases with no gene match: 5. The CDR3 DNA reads TGTGCCAGCAGTTCCAGGGGGTATGAGCCCCAGCATTTT. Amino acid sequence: CASSSRGYEPQHF.

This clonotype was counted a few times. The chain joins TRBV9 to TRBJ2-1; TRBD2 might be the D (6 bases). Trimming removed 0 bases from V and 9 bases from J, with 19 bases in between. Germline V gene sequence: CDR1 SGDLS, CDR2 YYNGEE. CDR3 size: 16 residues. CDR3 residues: CASSVATPGERGEQFF. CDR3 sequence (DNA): TGTGCCAGCAGCGTAGCTACCCCGGGGGAGAGGGGTGAGCAGTTCTTC.